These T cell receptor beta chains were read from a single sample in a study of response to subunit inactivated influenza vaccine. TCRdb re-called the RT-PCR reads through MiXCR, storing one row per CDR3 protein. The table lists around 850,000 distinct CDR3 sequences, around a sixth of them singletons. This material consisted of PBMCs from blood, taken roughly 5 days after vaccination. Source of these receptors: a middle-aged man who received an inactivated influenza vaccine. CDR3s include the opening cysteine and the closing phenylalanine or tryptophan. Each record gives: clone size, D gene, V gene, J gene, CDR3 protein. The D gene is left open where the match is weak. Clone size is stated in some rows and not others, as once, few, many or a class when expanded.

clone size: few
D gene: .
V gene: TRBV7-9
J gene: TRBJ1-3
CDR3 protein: CASSLGDVGGNTIYF

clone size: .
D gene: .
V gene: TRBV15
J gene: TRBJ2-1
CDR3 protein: CAASESYNEQFF

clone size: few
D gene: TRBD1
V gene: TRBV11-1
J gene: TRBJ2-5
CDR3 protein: CASSFFGKEGQGSPNWETQYF

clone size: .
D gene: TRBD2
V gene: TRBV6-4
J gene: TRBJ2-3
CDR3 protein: CASSRLAGTTTDTQYF

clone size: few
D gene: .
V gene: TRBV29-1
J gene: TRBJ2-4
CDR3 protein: CSVLTIAKNIQYF

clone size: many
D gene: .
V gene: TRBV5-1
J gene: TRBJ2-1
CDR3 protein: CASSQGQTYNEQFF

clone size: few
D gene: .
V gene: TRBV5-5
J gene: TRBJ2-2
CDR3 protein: CASSSGGGTGELFF

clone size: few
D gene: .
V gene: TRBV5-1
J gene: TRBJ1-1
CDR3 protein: CASEEGGAGNMNTEAFF

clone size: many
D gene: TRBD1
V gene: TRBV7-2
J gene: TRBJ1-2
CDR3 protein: CASSTGQGIYGYTF

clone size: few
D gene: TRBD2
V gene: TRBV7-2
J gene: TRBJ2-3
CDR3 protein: CASSLAHLLAIRDTQYF

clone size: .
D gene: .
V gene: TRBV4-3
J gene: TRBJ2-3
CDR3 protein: CASSQEGGIVSTDTQYF

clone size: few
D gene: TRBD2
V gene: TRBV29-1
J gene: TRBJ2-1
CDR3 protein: CSVSGRSSYNEQFF

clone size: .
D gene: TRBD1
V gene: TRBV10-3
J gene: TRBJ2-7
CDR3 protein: CAATPGQGSSYEQYF

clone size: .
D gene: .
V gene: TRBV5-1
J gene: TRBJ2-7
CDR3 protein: CASSADGGGYEQYF

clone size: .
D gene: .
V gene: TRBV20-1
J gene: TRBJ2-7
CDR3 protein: CSASLGTYEQYF

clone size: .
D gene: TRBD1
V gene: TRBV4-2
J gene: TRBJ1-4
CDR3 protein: CASSQQGGALDEKLFF

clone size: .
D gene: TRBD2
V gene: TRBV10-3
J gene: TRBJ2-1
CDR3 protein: CAISESRRGNNEQFF

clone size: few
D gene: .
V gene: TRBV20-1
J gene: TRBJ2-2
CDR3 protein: CSASPMNTGELFF

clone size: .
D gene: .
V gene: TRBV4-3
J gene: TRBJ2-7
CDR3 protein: CASSQDLLAEQYF

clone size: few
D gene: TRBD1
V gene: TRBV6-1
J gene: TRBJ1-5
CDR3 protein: CASSLSGGGPVSNQPQHF

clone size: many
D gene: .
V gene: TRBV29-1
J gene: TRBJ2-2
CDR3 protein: CSVRRSGAGELFF